The clone carrying this TCR beta chain is a singleton in its sample. The antigen remains undetermined. This sample was included in a study of blood T cells in healthy people across ages. Study results and caveats: Among T cells, TCR beta diversity per million cells dropped roughly linearly as age rose. It was the long-lived donors that had more naive CD4+ cells and higher diversity than aged donors.

The CDR3 is made up of 18 amino acids. V shed 4 bases and J shed 5 bases, with 27 bases lying between them. The germline V gene has CDR1 SGHTA and CDR2 FQGNSA. Combining a sample-barcoded 5' primer with a J-beta primer mix, a second PCR ran for roughly 7 to 12 cycles. All cDNA molecules were each tagged by a template-switch adaptor with 12 random nucleotides. TCRdb ran MiXCR on the 5' RACE reads and lists one entry per CDR3 protein. The sample contains around 1,600,000 distinct CDR3 sequences, around 40% of which appear only once. The sequence was collected from a young woman in good health. This rearrangement joins TRBV7-2 to TRBJ2-7, with D perhaps matching TRBD2 (5 bases). The sample was blood. CDR3 protein: CASSSPILANFQVDEQYF. The DNA of the CDR3 is TGTGCCAGCAGCTCGCCAATTCTAGCAAACTTTCAGGTCGACGAGCAGTACTTC.